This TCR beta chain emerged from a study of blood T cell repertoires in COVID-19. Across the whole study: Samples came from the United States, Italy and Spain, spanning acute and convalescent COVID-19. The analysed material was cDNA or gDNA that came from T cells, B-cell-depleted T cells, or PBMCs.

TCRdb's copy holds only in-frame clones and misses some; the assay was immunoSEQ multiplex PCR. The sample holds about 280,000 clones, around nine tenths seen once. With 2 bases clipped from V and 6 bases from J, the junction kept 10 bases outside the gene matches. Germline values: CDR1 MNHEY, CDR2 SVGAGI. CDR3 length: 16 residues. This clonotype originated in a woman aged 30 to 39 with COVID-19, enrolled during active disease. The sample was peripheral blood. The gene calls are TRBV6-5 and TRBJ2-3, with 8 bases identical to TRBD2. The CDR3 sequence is CASSYQAAGAGDTQYF. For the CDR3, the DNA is TGTGCCAGCAGTTACCAAGCAGCGGGGGCCGGGGATACGCAGTATTTT.